The 12 T cell receptor beta chains below all came from one sample that was sequenced in a study of T cells in Graves' hyperthyroidism and ophthalmopathy. What was amplified from RNA transcripts were TCR beta CDR3 regions. The study used the HTBI primer set for a first-round RT-PCR of the TCR CDR3. Via MiXCR, TCRdb re-called the multiplex PCR reads, giving one row per CDR3 protein. Among over 250,000 distinct CDR3 sequences listed, approximately 15% were seen once. The specimen sequenced was blood. The receptors come from a middle-aged woman with Graves' ophthalmopathy.

The sample holds many counts of this clonotype. The chain joins TRBV12-3 or TRBV12-4 to TRBJ1-5, with D perhaps matching TRBD1 (5 bases). CDR3 length: 14 amino acids. With 4 bases removed from V and 6 bases from J, the gap between germline ends came to 13 bases. CDR3 sequence: CASSWGRGGQPQHF. The CDR3 region has the DNA TGTGCCAGCAGTTGGGGTAGGGGAGGTCAGCCCCAGCATTTT.

The chain combines TRBV4-2 with TRBJ1-1, with TRBD1 matching over 11 bases. The germline V gene encodes CDR1 LGHNA and CDR2 YNFKEQ. The J segment lost 2 bases and the V segment lost 0 bases, leaving 11 bases of the junction unmatched. The CDR3 extends over 19 amino acids. The CDR3 reads CASSQEAGEDRGRNTEAFF. For the CDR3, the DNA is TGTGCCAGCAGCCAAGAAGCGGGGGAGGACAGGGGGCGAAACACTGAAGCTTTCTTT.

This clonotype was seen a handful of times. The chain recombines TRBV6-5 with TRBJ1-1, with D unclear. Trimming left V 0 bases short and J 3 bases short, with 5 bases between. CDR1 is MNHEY and CDR2 is SVGAGI in the germline V gene. The CDR3 is made up of 13 amino acids. CDR3 residues: CASSYSPDTEAFF. CDR3 in DNA: TGTGCCAGCAGTTACTCGCCCGACACTGAAGCTTTCTTT.

This clonotype was counted only a few times. The chain employs TRBV10-3 and TRBJ1-1, with a possible D match to TRBD1 (6 bases). Germline values: CDR1 ENHRY, CDR2 SYGVKD. CDR3 length equals 14 residues. Deletions cut 5 bases from V and 0 bases from J, with 10 bases between. Written as DNA, the CDR3 is TGTGCCATCAGTTGGACAGATTTGAACACTGAAGCTTTCTTT. This encodes CAISWTDLNTEAFF.

This clonotype was counted between two and nine times. A read error may produce the germline difference seen at one junction end. The chain is built from TRBV6-1 and TRBJ1-3; D perhaps matches TRBD1 (5 bases). In germline, CDR1 is MNHNS, CDR2 SASEGT. This CDR3 is built from 15 residues. Here the CDR3 DNA reads TGTGCCAGCATGCGCGAGGGGCTCTCTGAAAACACCATATATTTT. Its protein product is CASMREGLSENTIYF.

This clonotype was observed a few times. V usage is TRBV19 and J usage is TRBJ2-1, with TRBD2 matching 7 bases. V gave up 3 bases and J gave up 6 bases; unmatched junction bases: 8. Germline V gene data show CDR1 as LNHDA and CDR2 as SQIVND (reference sequence). This CDR3 has 15 amino acids. The CDR3 sequence: CASSILGGGINEQFF. Here the CDR3 DNA reads TGTGCCAGTAGTATTTTGGGGGGGGGTATCAATGAGCAGTTCTTC.

Of note for this clonotype: With a much larger clone just one base away, this may be a read error. This chain joins TRBV14 and TRBJ1-2; D gene unclear. The CDR3 consists of 14 residues. Per the germline V gene, CDR1 is SGHDN and CDR2 is FVKESK. This chain's CDR3 is CACSPPGDHYGYTF. CDR3 nucleotides: TGTGCCTGCAGCCCCCCCGGAGACCACTATGGCTACACCTTC. Complete variable domain (other parts from reference TRBV14 and TRBJ1-2): EAGVTQFPSHSVIEKGQTVTLRCDPISGHDNLYWYRRVMGKEIKFLLHFVKESKQDESGMPNNRFLAERTGGTYSTLKVQPAELEDSGVYFCACSPPGDHYGYTFGSGTRLTVV.

In this sample, this clonotype turned up a few times. This chain links TRBV10-1 with TRBJ2-3, with 11 bases lining up with TRBD2. In germline, CDR1 is WNHNN, CDR2 SYGVQD (reference sequence). The CDR3 totals 18 residues. With V trimmed by 6 bases and J by 2 bases, 13 bases remained unmatched. The CDR3 is CASRPGTSGKGVTDTQYF. CDR3 in DNA: TGCGCCAGCAGACCCGGGACTAGCGGCAAAGGGGTCACAGATACGCAGTATTTT.

This chain links TRBV3-1 with TRBJ2-3; perhaps TRBD1 as D (6 bases). Looked up from germline, CDR1 is LGHDT and CDR2 is YNNKEL (reference sequence). CDR3 length equals 15 residues. Trimming stripped 6 bases from V and 5 bases from J, with 18 bases between. The CDR3 sequence is CASSPGRGWVDTQYF. The CDR3, as DNA: TGTGCCAGCAGTCCGGGTAGGGGGTGGGTAGATACGCAGTATTTT.

The chain is built from TRBV13 and TRBJ2-7; 10 nucleotides line up with TRBD1. The CDR3 length is 16 residues. Trimming cost V 4 bases and J 6 bases; bases outside gene matches: 12. Germline loops: CDR1 PRHDT, CDR2 FYEKMQ (reference sequence). The CDR3 DNA is TGTGCCAGCAGCTCTCCTACCGGGACAGGGGATCGCGAGCAGTACTTC. It is translated as CASSSPTGTGDREQYF.

At least ten counts were recorded for this clonotype. This chain uses TRBV28 with TRBJ1-6; D gene unclear. V was shortened by 6 bases and J by 5 bases, with 5 bases between the two germline ends. The CDR3 covers 12 residues. In germline, CDR1 is MDHEN, CDR2 SYDVKM. CDR3 nucleotide sequence: TGTGCCAGCAGGGGTAATAATTCACCCCTCCACTTT. This gives the protein CASRGNNSPLHF.

This clonotype showed up many times. The genes are TRBV29-1 and TRBJ2-1; the match to TRBD2 covers 9 bases. The CDR3 is made up of 14 amino acids. The V segment lost 5 bases and the J segment 1 base; nucleotides outside the gene matches: 3. CDR1 and CDR2 from the germline V gene are SQVTM and ANQGSEA. DNA for the CDR3: TGCAGCGTTTCGGCGGGAGGGTCCTACAATGAGCAGTTCTTC. It specifies CSVSAGGSYNEQFF.